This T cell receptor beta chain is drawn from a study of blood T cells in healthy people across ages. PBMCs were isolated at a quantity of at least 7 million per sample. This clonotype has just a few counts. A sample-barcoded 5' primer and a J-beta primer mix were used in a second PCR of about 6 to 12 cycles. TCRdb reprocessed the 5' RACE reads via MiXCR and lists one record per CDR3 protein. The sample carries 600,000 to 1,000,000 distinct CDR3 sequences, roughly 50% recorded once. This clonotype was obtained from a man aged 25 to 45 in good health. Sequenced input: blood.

The CDR3 DNA sequence: TGTGCCAGCAGCGTTTTTGGGGACAAGAATGAAAAACTGTTTTTT. It translates to CASSVFGDKNEKLFF. This chain connects TRBV9 to TRBJ1-4; possibly TRBD1 for D (6 bases). V lost 2 bases, J lost 5 bases, and 13 bases lay in between. CDR3 length: 15 residues. Germline lookup yields CDR1 SGDLS and CDR2 YYNGEE.